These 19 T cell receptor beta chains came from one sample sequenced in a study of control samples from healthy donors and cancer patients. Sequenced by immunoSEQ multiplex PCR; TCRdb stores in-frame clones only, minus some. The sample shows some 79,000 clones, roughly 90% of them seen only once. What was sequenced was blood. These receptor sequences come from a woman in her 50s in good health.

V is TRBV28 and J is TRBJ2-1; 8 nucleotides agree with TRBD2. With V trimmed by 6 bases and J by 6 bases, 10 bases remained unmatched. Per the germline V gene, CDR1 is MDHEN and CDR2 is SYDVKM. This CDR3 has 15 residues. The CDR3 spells CASRPIREGSNEQFF. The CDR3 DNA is TGTGCCAGCAGACCTATCCGGGAGGGGAGCAATGAGCAGTTCTTC.

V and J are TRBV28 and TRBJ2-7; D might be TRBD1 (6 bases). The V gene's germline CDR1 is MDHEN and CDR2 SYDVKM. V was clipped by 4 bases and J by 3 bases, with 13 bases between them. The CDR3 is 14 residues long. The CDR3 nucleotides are TGTGCCAGCAGTTCCCCTCCCAGGGGCTACGAGCAGTACTTC. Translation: CASSSPPRGYEQYF.

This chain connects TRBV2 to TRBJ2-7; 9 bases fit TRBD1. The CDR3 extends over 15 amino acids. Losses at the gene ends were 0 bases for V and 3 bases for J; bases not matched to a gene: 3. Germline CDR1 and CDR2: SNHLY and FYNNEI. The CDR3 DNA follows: TGTGCCAGCAGTGAAGCCCCGGGACAGGGCTACGAGCAGTACTTC. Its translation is CASSEAPGQGYEQYF.

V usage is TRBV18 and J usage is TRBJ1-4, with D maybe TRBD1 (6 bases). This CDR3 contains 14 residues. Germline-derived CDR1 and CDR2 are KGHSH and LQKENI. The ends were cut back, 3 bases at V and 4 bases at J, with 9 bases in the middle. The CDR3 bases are TGTGCCAGCTCACCCACAGGGAGTAATGAAAAACTGTTTTTT. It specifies CASSPTGSNEKLFF.

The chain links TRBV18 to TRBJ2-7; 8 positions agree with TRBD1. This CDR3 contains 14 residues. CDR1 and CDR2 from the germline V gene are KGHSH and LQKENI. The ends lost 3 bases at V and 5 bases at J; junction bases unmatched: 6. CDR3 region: CASSPRTGNNEQYF. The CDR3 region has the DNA TGTGCCAGCTCACCGAGGACAGGGAACAACGAGCAGTACTTC.

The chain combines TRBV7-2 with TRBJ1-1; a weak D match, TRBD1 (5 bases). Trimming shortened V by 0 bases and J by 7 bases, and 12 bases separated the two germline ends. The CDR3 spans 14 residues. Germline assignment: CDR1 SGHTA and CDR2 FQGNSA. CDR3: CASSLAETAVEAFF. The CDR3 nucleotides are TGTGCCAGCAGCTTAGCGGAGACAGCCGTTGAAGCTTTCTTT.

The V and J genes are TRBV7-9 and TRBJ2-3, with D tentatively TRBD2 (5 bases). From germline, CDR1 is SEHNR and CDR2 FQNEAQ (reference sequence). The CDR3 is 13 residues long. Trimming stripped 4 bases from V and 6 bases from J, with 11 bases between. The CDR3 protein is CASSSSGYDTQYF. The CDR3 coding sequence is TGTGCCAGCAGCTCCTCGGGATACGATACGCAGTATTTT.

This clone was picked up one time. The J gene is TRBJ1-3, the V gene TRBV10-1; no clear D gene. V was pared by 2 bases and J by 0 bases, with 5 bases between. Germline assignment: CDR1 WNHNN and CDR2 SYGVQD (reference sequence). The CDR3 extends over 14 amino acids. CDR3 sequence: CASSEGASGNTIYF. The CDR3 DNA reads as TGCGCCAGCAGTGAGGGAGCCTCTGGAAACACCATATATTTT.

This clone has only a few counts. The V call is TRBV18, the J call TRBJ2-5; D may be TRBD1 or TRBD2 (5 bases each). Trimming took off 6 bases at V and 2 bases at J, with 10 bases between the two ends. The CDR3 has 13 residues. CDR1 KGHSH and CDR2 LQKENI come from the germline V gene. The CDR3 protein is CASSGTEQETQYF. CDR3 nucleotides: TGTGCCAGCTCTGGGACGGAACAAGAGACCCAGTACTTC.

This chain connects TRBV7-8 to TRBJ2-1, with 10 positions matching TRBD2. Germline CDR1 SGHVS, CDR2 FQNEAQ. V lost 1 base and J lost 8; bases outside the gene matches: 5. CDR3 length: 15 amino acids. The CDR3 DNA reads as TGTGCCAGCAGCTTAGATCTAGCGGGAGATCATGAGCAGTTCTTC. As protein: CASSLDLAGDHEQFF. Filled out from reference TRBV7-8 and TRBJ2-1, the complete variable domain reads GAGVSQSPRYKVAKRGQDVALRCDPISGHVSLFWYQQALGQGPEFLTYFQNEAQLDKSGLPSDRFFAERPEGSVSTLKIQRTQQEDSAVYLCASSLDLAGDHEQFFGPGTRLTVL.

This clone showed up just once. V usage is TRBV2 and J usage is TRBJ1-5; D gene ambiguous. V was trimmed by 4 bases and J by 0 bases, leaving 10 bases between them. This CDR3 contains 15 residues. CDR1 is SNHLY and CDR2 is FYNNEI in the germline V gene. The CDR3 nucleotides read TGTGCCAGCAGTGGGGGAAGTTATAGCAATCAGCCCCAGCATTTT. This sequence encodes CASSGGSYSNQPQHF.

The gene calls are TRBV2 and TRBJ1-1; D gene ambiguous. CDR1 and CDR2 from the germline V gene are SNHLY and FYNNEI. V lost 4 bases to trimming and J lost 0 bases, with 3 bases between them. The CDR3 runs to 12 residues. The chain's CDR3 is CASSVMNTEAFF. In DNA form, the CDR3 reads TGTGCCAGCAGTGTGATGAACACTGAAGCTTTCTTT.

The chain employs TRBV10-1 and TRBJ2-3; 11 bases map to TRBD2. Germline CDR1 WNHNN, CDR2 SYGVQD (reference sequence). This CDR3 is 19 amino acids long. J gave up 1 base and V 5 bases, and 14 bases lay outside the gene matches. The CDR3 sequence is CASSTHLAGGLQGTDTQYF. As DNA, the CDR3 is TGCGCCAGCAGTACCCACCTAGCGGGAGGCCTGCAAGGCACAGATACGCAGTATTTT.

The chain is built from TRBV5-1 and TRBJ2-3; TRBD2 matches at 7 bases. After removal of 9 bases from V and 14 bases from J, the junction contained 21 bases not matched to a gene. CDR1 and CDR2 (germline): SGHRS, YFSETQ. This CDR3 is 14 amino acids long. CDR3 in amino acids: CATKTAPTGTILYF. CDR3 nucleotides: TGCGCCACCAAGACAGCCCCAACCGGGACTATTCTGTATTTT.

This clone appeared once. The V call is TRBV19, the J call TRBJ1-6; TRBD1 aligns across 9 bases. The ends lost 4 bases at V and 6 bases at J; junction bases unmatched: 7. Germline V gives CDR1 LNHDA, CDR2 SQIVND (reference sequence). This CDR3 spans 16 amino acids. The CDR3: CASSTMDRGGNSPLHF. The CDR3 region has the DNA TGTGCCAGTAGTACGATGGACAGGGGCGGTAATTCACCCCTCCACTTT.

In nucleotides, the CDR3 is TGTGCCAGCCACTCCTTGGGGGGGTTAGGATTTACCTATGGCTACACCTTC. Amino acids: CASHSLGGLGFTYGYTF. J is TRBJ1-2 and V is TRBV19; perhaps TRBD1 as D (5 bases). Deletions cut 9 bases from V and 4 bases from J, with 27 bases between. Germline-derived CDR1 and CDR2 are LNHDA and SQIVND (reference sequence). The CDR3 runs to 17 residues.

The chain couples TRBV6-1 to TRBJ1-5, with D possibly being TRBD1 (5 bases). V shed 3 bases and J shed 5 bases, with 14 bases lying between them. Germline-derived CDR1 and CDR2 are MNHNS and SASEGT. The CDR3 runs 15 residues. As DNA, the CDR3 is TGTGCCAGCAGTGAGACCCCAGGGACCTATCAGCCCCAGCATTTT. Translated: CASSETPGTYQPQHF.

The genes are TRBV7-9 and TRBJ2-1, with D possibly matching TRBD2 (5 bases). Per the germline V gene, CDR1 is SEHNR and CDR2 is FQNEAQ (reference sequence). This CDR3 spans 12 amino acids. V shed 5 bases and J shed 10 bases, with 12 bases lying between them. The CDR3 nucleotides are TGTGCCAGCAGCAAAGAGGGAGCGGAGCAGTTCTTC. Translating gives CASSKEGAEQFF.

The CDR3 protein is CASSDGLNTEAFF. CDR3 in DNA: TGTGCCAGCAGCGACGGTTTGAACACTGAAGCTTTCTTT. This sequence joins TRBV5-6 and TRBJ1-1; D ambiguous. The CDR3 covers 13 residues. Looked up from germline, CDR1 is SGHDT and CDR2 is YYEEEE. The V and J ends lost 4 bases and 0 bases respectively, with 7 bases between them.